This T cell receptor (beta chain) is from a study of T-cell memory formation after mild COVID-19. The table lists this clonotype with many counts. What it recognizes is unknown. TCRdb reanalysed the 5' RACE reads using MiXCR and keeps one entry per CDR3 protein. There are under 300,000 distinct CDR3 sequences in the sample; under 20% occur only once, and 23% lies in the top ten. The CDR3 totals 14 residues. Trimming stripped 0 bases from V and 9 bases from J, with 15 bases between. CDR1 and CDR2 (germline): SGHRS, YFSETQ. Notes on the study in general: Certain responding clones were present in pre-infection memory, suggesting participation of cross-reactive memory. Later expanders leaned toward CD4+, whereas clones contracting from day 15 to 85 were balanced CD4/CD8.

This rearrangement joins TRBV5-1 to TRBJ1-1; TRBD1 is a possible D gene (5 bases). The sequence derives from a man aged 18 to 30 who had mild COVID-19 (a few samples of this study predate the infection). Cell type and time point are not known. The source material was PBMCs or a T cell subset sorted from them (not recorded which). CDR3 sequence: CASSLAVDSSKAFF. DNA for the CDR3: TGCGCCAGCAGCTTGGCAGTCGACAGCAGCAAAGCTTTCTTT.